Listed below are T cell receptor beta chains from one sample, sequenced in a study of cytomegalovirus exposure and HLA in healthy donors. Here immunoSEQ multiplex PCR was the method, and the copy in TCRdb shows in-frame clones only, minus some. The table records around 90,000 clones, about two thirds of them present only once. The material sequenced was PBMCs. The receptors were gathered from a human donor in good health. Both conserved end residues are part of each CDR3. A D gene is named only where the DNA matches it firmly. The size field is filled for only some rows; it gives once, few, many or a size class.

TRBV10-2,TRBJ1-2,NA,few,TGCGCCAGCAGTGATCCCAGGGGCAATGATGGCTACACCTTC,CASSDPRGNDGYTF
TRBV18,TRBJ1-2,NA,NA,TGTGCCAGCTCCCTGGGGCAGGTCGCTAACTATGGCTACACCTTC,CASSLGQVANYGYTF
TRBV27,TRBJ2-7,NA,few,TGTGCCAGCAGTTTAAGGGGTTCCTACGAGCAGTACTTC,CASSLRGSYEQYF
TRBV7-3,TRBJ2-5,NA,NA,TGTGCCACCGCACGGGGTCCTCAAGAGACCCAGTACTTC,CATARGPQETQYF
TRBV19,TRBJ2-7,NA,NA,TGTGCCAGTAGTAATGGGGGCACCTACGAGCAGTACTTC,CASSNGGTYEQYF
TRBV5-5,TRBJ1-1,NA,NA,TGTGCCAGCAGCGCGACAGCGCCTCTCACTGAAGCTTTCTTT,CASSATAPLTEAFF
TRBV11-3,TRBJ1-3,NA,NA,TGTGCCAGCAGCAGAGGGGGAAACACCATATATTTT,CASSRGGNTIYF
TRBV30,TRBJ2-7,NA,few,TGTGCCTGGAGTGTAGGGGGGGCCTACGAGCAGTACTTC,CAWSVGGAYEQYF
TRBV7-8,TRBJ1-2,TRBD1,NA,TGTGCCAGCAGCCTGACAGGGGGCACGGGCTACACCTTC,CASSLTGGTGYTF
TRBV16,TRBJ1-5,NA,few,TGTGCCAGCAGCCAATGGGGAGGGCTGGCTCTTTTTCAGCCCCAGCATTTT,CASSQWGGLALFQPQHF
TRBV6-5,TRBJ1-5,NA,few,TGTGCCAGCAGCCGGACAGAGAATCAGCCCCAGCATTTT,CASSRTENQPQHF
TRBV13,TRBJ1-2,NA,NA,TGTGCCAGCAGCTTAGGCCTAATTTCGGGGGGCTATGGCTACACCTTC,CASSLGLISGGYGYTF
TRBV5-1,TRBJ1-1,NA,NA,TGCGCCAGCAGCCCCCGGGAGCAATCTGAAGCTTTCTTT,CASSPREQSEAFF
TRBV5-1,TRBJ1-1,TRBD1,NA,TGCGCCAGCAGCCCGGGGACAGAACTAGCTTTCTTT,CASSPGTELAFF
TRBV6-6,TRBJ2-1,TRBD2,NA,TGTGCCAGCAGTTACTCACTAGCGGGGCCCACCGATGAGCAGTTCTTC,CASSYSLAGPTDEQFF
TRBV6-5,TRBJ1-1,NA,NA,TGTGCCAGCAGTTCCACTGGCAGGGTCGGCACTGAAGCTTTCTTT,CASSSTGRVGTEAFF
TRBV11-1,TRBJ2-7,NA,NA,TGTGCCAGCAGCTTAGGAGTCCCCTGGGAGCAGTACTTC,CASSLGVPWEQYF
TRBV7-2,TRBJ2-1,TRBD2,NA,TGTGCCAGCAGCTCTCAGCAGGTAGCGGGGGGGCACGAGCAGTTCTTC,CASSSQQVAGGHEQFF
TRBV25-1,TRBJ2-1,TRBD2,NA,TGTGCCAGCAGTGTGGCGGGGGGGCAGGATCAGTTCTTC,CASSVAGGQDQFF
TRBV2,TRBJ1-5,NA,NA,TGTGCCAGCAGTAAACAGGGAGGCAATCAGCCCCAGCATTTT,CASSKQGGNQPQHF
TRBV2,TRBJ2-7,NA,NA,TGTGCCAGCAGTCGCCCGGGACGGGGGTCCTACGAGCAGTACTTC,CASSRPGRGSYEQYF
TRBV6-5,TRBJ1-2,NA,few,TGTGCCAGCAGTGACGACAGGAACTATGGCTACACCTTC,CASSDDRNYGYTF
TRBV27,TRBJ2-7,TRBD2,once,TGTGCCAGCGGCCTAGCGGGGGCTTACGAGCAGTACTTC,CASGLAGAYEQYF
TRBV5-5,TRBJ2-1,NA,NA,TGTGCCAGCAGCTTGGCCGCAGGGCAAAATGAGCAGTTCTTC,CASSLAAGQNEQFF
TRBV7-9,TRBJ2-1,NA,NA,TGTGCCAGCAGCCCAAGAGGGGGAAATTTATACAATGAGCAGTTCTTC,CASSPRGGNLYNEQFF
TRBV5-6,TRBJ1-2,NA,NA,TGTGCCAGCAGGAGGGCGGCTAACTATGGCTACACCTTC,CASRRAANYGYTF
TRBV4-1,TRBJ1-2,TRBD1,NA,TGCGCCAGCAGCCAAGACAGGGGGCGAAACTATGGCTACACCTTC,CASSQDRGRNYGYTF
TRBV11-1,TRBJ2-2,NA,few,TGTGCCAGCAGCTCCCATCATACAGGCACCGGGGAGCTGTTTTTT,CASSSHHTGTGELFF
TRBV5-4,TRBJ2-7,TRBD1,NA,TGTGCCAGCAGCTTAGGGCCGGGACAGGGGGCTGGCGAGCAGTACTTC,CASSLGPGQGAGEQYF
TRBV19,TRBJ1-5,TRBD1,few,TGTGCCAGTAGTATGTTAACAGGGGGTTTGGATCAGCCCCAGCATTTT,CASSMLTGGLDQPQHF
TRBV5-1,TRBJ2-7,TRBD1,few,TGCGCCAGCAGATTAGGGACAGGGACCTACGAGCAGTACTTC,CASRLGTGTYEQYF
TRBV7-9,TRBJ2-5,TRBD2,NA,TGTGCCAGCAGCCCCGGGACTAGCGGAAGGGAGACCCAGTACTTC,CASSPGTSGRETQYF
TRBV5-5,TRBJ1-3,TRBD1,NA,TGTGCCAGCACCATCACGGGACAGGCGAACTCTGGAAACACCATATATTTT,CASTITGQANSGNTIYF
TRBV4-3,TRBJ1-1,TRBD1,NA,TGCGCCAGTAGCCGAACTACAGGGGTGGCTGAAGCTTTCTTT,CASSRTTGVAEAFF